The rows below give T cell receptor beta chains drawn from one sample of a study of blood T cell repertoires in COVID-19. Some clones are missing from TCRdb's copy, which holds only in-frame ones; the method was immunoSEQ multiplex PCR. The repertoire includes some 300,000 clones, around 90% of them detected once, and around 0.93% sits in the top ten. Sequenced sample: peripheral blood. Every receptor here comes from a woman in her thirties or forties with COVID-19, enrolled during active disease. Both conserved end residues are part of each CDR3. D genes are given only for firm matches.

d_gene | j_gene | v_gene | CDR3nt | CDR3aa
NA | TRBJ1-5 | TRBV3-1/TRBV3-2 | TGTGCCAGCAGCCAAGAAATCCTAAGCCAGCCCCAGCATTTT | CASSQEILSQPQHF
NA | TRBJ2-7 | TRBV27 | TGTGCCAGCAGTTTAGCCAGGGGTAGTCCCTACGAGCAGTACTTC | CASSLARGSPYEQYF
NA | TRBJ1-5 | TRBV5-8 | TGTGCCAGCAGCTTTCCTCAAACTTATAGCAATCAGCCCCAGCATTTT | CASSFPQTYSNQPQHF
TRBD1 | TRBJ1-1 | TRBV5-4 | TGTGCCAGCAGCTTCGGACAGGAGAACACTGAAGCTTTCTTT | CASSFGQENTEAFF
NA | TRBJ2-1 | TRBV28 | TGTGCCAGCAGAGCTCCGGGGACCTACAATGAGCAGTTCTTC | CASRAPGTYNEQFF
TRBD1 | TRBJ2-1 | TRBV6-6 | TGTGCCAGCAGTTACGGACAGGGACGGGTGAATGAGCAGTTCTTC | CASSYGQGRVNEQFF
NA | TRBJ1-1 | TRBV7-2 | TGTGCCAGTAAAAGGGGCGGACCTGTGAACACTGAAGCTTTCTTT | CASKRGGPVNTEAFF
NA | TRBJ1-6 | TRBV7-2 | TGTGCCAGCAATGCGGACTATAATTCACCCCTCCACTTT | CASNADYNSPLHF
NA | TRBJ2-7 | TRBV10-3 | TGTGCCATCAGTGACCCGGTGGGCGGGGCCTACGAGCAGTACTTC | CAISDPVGGAYEQYF
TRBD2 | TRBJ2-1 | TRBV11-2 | TGTGCCAGCAGCTTCTCAGCGGGAGGGCCCTCAAATGAGCAGTTCTTC | CASSFSAGGPSNEQFF
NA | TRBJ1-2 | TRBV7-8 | TGTGCCAGCAGCTTAGGACCTCTAGGGGGGGCGCGGGGGTCGGGCTACACCTTC | CASSLGPLGGARGSGYTF
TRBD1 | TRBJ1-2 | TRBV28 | TGTGCCAGCAGTCCGGGGACAGGGGGAGACTATGGCTACACCTTC | CASSPGTGGDYGYTF
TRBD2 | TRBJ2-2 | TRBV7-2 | TGTGCCAGCAGCAAACTAGCGGGAGGCGTCACCGGGGAGCTGTTTTTT | CASSKLAGGVTGELFF
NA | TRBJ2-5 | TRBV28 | TGTGCCAGCAGTAACCAGCGCCGGGGGGCCGAGACCCAGTACTTC | CASSNQRRGAETQYF
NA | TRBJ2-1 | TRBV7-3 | TGTGCCAGCAGCTTAAGTCCGGGAAGTGAGCAGTTCTTC | CASSLSPGSEQFF
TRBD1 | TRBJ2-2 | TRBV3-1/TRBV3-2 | TGTGCCAGCAGCTCCCGGACAGGGGGCACCGGGGAGCTGTTTTTT | CASSSRTGGTGELFF